The 5 T cell receptor beta chains reported below all come from one sample, sequenced in a study of blood T cells in healthy people across ages. Sample-barcoded 5' priming and a J-beta primer mix drove a second PCR of about 6 to 11 cycles. In TCRdb, the 5' RACE reads were re-called with MiXCR into one record per CDR3 protein. The sample has hundreds of thousands of distinct CDR3 sequences, roughly 60% seen once; the top ten hold 22%. Sequences were obtained from blood. These receptors came from a man younger than 45 in good health.

The genes are TRBV29-1 and TRBJ2-7; no reliable D call. This CDR3 has 12 amino acids. Germline V gives CDR1 SQVTM, CDR2 ANQGSEA. Trimming shortened V by 1 base and J by 0 bases, and 4 bases separated the two germline ends. The DNA of the CDR3 is TGCAGCGTTGAAGTGGACTCCTACGAGCAGTACTTC. This sequence encodes CSVEVDSYEQYF.

This clonotype turned up a few times. This chain links TRBV7-2 with TRBJ2-5; D unclear. Germline V gene sequence: CDR1 SGHTA, CDR2 FQGNSA. The CDR3 loop spans 12 amino acids. Trimming removed 4 bases at V and 5 bases at J, with 8 bases between. The CDR3, as DNA: TGTGCCAGCAGCTCATACGTGGAGACCCAGTACTTC. Its protein is CASSSYVETQYF.

This sequence joins TRBV29-1 and TRBJ1-1; D is ambiguous. The V gene lost 6 bases and the J gene lost 1 base, with 12 bases spanning the gap. The CDR3 consists of 13 residues. Germline-derived CDR1 and CDR2 are SQVTM and ANQGSEA. CDR3 amino acids: CSVFSVANTEAFF. The DNA for the CDR3 is TGCAGCGTCTTCTCAGTAGCGAACACTGAAGCTTTCTTT.

The chain employs TRBV6-2 or TRBV6-3 and TRBJ2-4; weak D call: TRBD1 (5 bases). The closer fit of TRBJ2-7 to the DNA end suggests the J call may be wrong. Looked up from germline, CDR1 is MNHEY and CDR2 is SVGEGT. CDR3 length equals 15 residues. CDR3 DNA: TGTGCCAGCAGTTACGGCGGAAAAGGGGTGGACGAGCAGTACTTC. This sequence encodes CASSYGGKGVDEQYF.

The chain carries TRBV7-9 and TRBJ2-1, with 7 bases aligning to TRBD2. V shed 2 bases, J shed 7 bases, and the junction held 14 bases outside the gene matches. Germline V gene data show CDR1 as SEHNR and CDR2 as FQNEAQ (reference sequence). The CDR3 is 17 amino acids. CDR3 sequence (DNA): TGTGCCAGCAGCTTATTCCCCCCCCTGGCGGGAGTTAATGAGCAGTTCTTC. Its translation is CASSLFPPLAGVNEQFF.